The 15 T cell receptor beta chains reported below all come from one sample, sequenced in a study of T cells after yellow fever vaccination. TCRdb processed the 5' RACE reads anew with MiXCR; each CDR3 protein has one entry. This sample has a few hundred thousand distinct CDR3 sequences; roughly 5% occur once, and the top ten carry roughly 3.3%. This sample comprised CD4+ T cells sorted from PBMCs, obtained on the day of the yellow fever booster vaccination. Receptors originate from a man aged 18 to 35 who received the YFV17D yellow fever vaccine.

Many counts were recorded for this clonotype. This chain joins TRBV7-3 and TRBJ2-2; TRBD2 aligns across 10 bases. The CDR3 runs 16 residues. From germline, CDR1 is SGHTA and CDR2 FQGTGA. The trim removed 3 bases at V and 5 bases at J, leaving 6 bases unmatched. CDR3 sequence: CASSFLAGGWTGELFF. In nucleotides, the CDR3 is TGTGCCAGCAGCTTTTTAGCGGGGGGCTGGACCGGGGAGCTGTTTTTT.

J is TRBJ2-3 and V is TRBV20-1; 7 positions match TRBD2. The germline gives CDR1 DFQATT, CDR2 SNEGSKA (reference sequence). This CDR3 spans 14 amino acids. V trimming: 3 bases; J trimming: 1 base; junction bases outside the gene matches: 4. In DNA form, the CDR3 reads TGCAGTGCTAGGGTTGGGGGGGGCACAGATACGCAGTATTTT. Residues: CSARVGGGTDTQYF.

The chain carries TRBV6-2 or TRBV6-3 and TRBJ2-3; 7 bases map to TRBD1. Germline CDR1 MNHEY, CDR2 SVGEGT. The CDR3 consists of 15 residues. Germline trimming cut 1 base from V and 1 base from J; bases unmatched to any gene: 2. As DNA, the CDR3 is TGTGCCAGCAGTTACTTTGGACAGGGCACAGATACGCAGTATTTT. Its translation: CASSYFGQGTDTQYF.

This chain connects TRBV7-2 to TRBJ2-7, with TRBD2 as a possible D gene (6 bases). Between the trimmed V and J ends, which lost 3 bases and 2 bases, there was a span of 11 bases. Germline lookup yields CDR1 SGHTA and CDR2 FQGNSA. This CDR3 is 14 amino acids long. The CDR3 bases are TGTGCCAGCAGCTTTACTAGCCCACCCTACGAGCAGTACTTC. Translated: CASSFTSPPYEQYF. The entire variable domain, with the rest obtained from reference TRBV7-2 and TRBJ2-7, is as follows: GAGVSQSPSNKVTEKGKDVELRCDPISGHTALYWYRQSLGQGLEFLIYFQGNSAPDKSGLPSDRFSAERTGGSVSTLTIQRTQQEDSAVYLCASSFTSPPYEQYFGPGTRLTVT.

Ten or more counts support this clonotype. The chain recombines TRBV20-1 with TRBJ1-6; 9 positions match TRBD1. From germline, CDR1 is DFQATT and CDR2 SNEGSKA (reference sequence). This CDR3 has 15 amino acids. The junction had 9 bases not matched to a gene; V was cut back by 3 bases and J by 9 bases. The CDR3 coding sequence is TGCAGTGCTAGGACAGGGGGAAGCGGACGTTCACCCCTCCACTTT. Its translation: CSARTGGSGRSPLHF.

The rearrangement uses TRBV29-1 and TRBJ1-5, with D hard to call. The ends were cut back, 5 bases at V and 5 bases at J, with 10 bases in the middle. The CDR3 is made up of 12 amino acids. The germline V gene encodes CDR1 SQVTM and CDR2 ANQGSEA. CDR3 in amino acids: CSVTSGDQPQHF. DNA of the CDR3: TGCAGCGTTACCTCCGGGGATCAGCCCCAGCATTTT.

This clonotype was seen ten or more times. This chain links TRBV6-6 with TRBJ1-1; D is undetermined. V was cut by 3 bases and J by 3 bases, with 8 bases left in between. CDR1 MNHNY and CDR2 SVGAGI come from the germline V gene (reference sequence). CDR3 length: 13 residues. In DNA form, the CDR3 reads TGTGCCAGCAGTTATGTGCCTGACACTGAAGCTTTCTTT. Protein product: CASSYVPDTEAFF.

This clonotype was picked up a small number of times. V usage is TRBV7-2 and J usage is TRBJ1-2, with 9 bases fitting TRBD1. V was clipped by 6 bases and J by 6 bases; unmatched bases: 2. The CDR3 spans 12 residues. Germline V CDR1 and CDR2: SGHTA, FQGNSA. CDR3 loop: CASSRDRDGYTF. In nucleotides, the CDR3 is TGTGCCAGCAGTCGGGACAGGGATGGCTACACCTTC.

This clonotype appeared many times. The chain recombines TRBV24-1 with TRBJ2-1, with a possible D match to TRBD1 (6 bases). The germline gives CDR1 KGHDR, CDR2 SFDVKD. The CDR3 has 14 amino acids. Trimming stripped 9 bases from V and 4 bases from J, with 15 bases between. This CDR3 reads CATDSGQGYNEQFF. The DNA of the CDR3 is TGTGCCACCGATTCGGGGCAGGGGTACAATGAGCAGTTCTTC.

In its sample, this clonotype was seen many times. The chain carries TRBV7-2 and TRBJ1-1, with unresolved D. Per the germline V gene, CDR1 is SGHTA and CDR2 is FQGNSA. The CDR3 is made up of 16 amino acids. Trimming shortened V by 1 base and J by 0 bases, and 12 bases separated the two germline ends. CDR3: CASSLGGLLLNTEAFF. CDR3 DNA: TGTGCCAGCAGCTTAGGAGGACTCCTCTTGAACACTGAAGCTTTCTTT.

This clonotype has a count of ten or more. The rearrangement joins TRBV7-2 to TRBJ1-1; TRBD1 is a possible D gene (5 bases). Trimming stripped 5 bases from V and 2 bases from J, with 12 bases between. Per the germline V gene, CDR1 is SGHTA and CDR2 is FQGNSA. This CDR3 spans 14 amino acids. The CDR3 nucleotides are TGTGCCAGCAGCAGTAGACAGTTTAACACTGAAGCTTTCTTT. The encoded protein is CASSSRQFNTEAFF.

This chain connects TRBV5-4 to TRBJ2-1; TRBD1 is a possible D gene (6 bases). The germline gives CDR1 SGHNT, CDR2 YYREEE (reference sequence). V dropped 6 bases and J dropped 6 bases, with 13 bases sitting between them. The CDR3 has 13 amino acids. The CDR3 DNA follows: TGTGCCAGCATCCGGGACAAGAGCAATGAGCAGTTCTTC. Protein: CASIRDKSNEQFF.

This rearrangement joins TRBV11-3 to TRBJ1-5, with D hard to call. V lost 3 bases and J lost 2, with 5 bases in between. This CDR3 has 13 residues. Germline V gives CDR1 SGHNT, CDR2 YENEEA. The CDR3 coding sequence is TGTGCCAGCAGCTTCCGTTGCAATCAGCCCCAGCATTTT. This encodes CASSFRCNQPQHF.

This clonotype occurred a few times. The chain employs TRBV6-5 and TRBJ1-2; unclear D gene. Trimming cost V 0 bases and J 6 bases, with 11 bases left between them. CDR3 length: 14 residues. Germline lookup yields CDR1 MNHEY and CDR2 SVGAGI. The CDR3 coding sequence is TGTGCCAGCAGTTACTCGATGCGAGCGGATGGCTACACCTTC. Residues: CASSYSMRADGYTF.

The chain links TRBV6-2 or TRBV6-3 to TRBJ2-3; 7 bases fit TRBD2. V gave up 6 bases and J gave up 2 bases; unmatched junction bases: 5. Per the germline V gene, CDR1 is MNHEY and CDR2 is SVGEGT. This CDR3 has 14 residues. CDR3 sequence reads: CASSHGLVTDTQYF. In DNA form, the CDR3 reads TGTGCCAGCAGCCACGGACTAGTCACAGATACGCAGTATTTT.